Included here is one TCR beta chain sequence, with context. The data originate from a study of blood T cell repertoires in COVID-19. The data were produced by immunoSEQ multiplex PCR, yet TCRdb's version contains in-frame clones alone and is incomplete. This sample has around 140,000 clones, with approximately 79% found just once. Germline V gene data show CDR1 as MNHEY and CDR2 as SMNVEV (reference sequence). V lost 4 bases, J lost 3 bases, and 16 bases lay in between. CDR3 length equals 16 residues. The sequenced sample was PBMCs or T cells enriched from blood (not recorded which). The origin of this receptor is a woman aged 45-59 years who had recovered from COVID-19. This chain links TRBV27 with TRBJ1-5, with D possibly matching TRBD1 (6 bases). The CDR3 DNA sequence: TGTGCCAGCAGTTCCCAGGGGCCTTCCTACAATCAGCCCCAGCATTTT. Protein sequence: CASSSQGPSYNQPQHF.